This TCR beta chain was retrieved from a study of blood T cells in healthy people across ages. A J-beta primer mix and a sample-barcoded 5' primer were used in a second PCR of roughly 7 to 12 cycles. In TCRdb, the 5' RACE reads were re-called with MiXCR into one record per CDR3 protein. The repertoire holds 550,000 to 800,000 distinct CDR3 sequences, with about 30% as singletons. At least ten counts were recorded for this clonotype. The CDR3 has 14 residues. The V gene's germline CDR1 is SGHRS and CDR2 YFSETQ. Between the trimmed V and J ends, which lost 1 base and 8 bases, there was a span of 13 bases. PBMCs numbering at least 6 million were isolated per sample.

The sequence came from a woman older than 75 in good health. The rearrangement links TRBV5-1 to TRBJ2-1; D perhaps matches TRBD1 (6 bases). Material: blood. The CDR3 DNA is TGCGCCAGCAGCTTGTCGACAGGAGTAGATGAGCAGTTCTTC. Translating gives CASSLSTGVDEQFF.